These 3 T cell receptor beta chains were sequenced from one sample in a study of shared clonotypes between healthy human individuals. Data came from immunoSEQ multiplex PCR; TCRdb stores just in-frame clones and leaves some out. The sample holds about 490,000 clones, 60% to 80% seen once. Sequenced input: PBMCs. These receptors were taken from a woman between 40 and 50 years old in good health. Some clones in this sample may be carry-over from other donors' samples.

At least ten counts were recorded for this clone. The CDR3 DNA follows: TGTGCCAGCAGTGACTCAGCAGGGGTTTATGGCTACACCTTC. Its protein is CASSDSAGVYGYTF. This chain joins TRBV6-4 and TRBJ1-2; perhaps TRBD1 as D (6 bases). The germline gives CDR1 MRHNA, CDR2 SNTAGT. Trimming shortened V by 0 bases and J by 5 bases, and 10 bases separated the two germline ends. This CDR3 region has 14 residues.

The J gene is TRBJ2-7, the V gene TRBV13; 13 bases agree with TRBD2. Germline-derived CDR1 and CDR2 are PRHDT and FYEKMQ (reference sequence). There are 16 residues in the CDR3. The ends lost 5 bases at V and 6 bases at J; junction bases unmatched: 10. This CDR3 is CASSLLAGGPESEQYF. The CDR3 nucleotides are TGTGCCAGCAGCCTACTAGCGGGAGGGCCAGAGAGCGAGCAGTACTTC.

The chain has TRBV7-9 and TRBJ2-5; a possible D gene is TRBD1 (5 bases). Trimming stripped 7 bases from V and 5 bases from J, with 17 bases between. Germline CDR1 reads SEHNR; CDR2 reads FQNEAQ (reference sequence). The CDR3 spans 14 residues. CDR3 nucleotides: TGTGCCAGCATCGCCCAGGTGGGGCTGGAGACCCAGTACTTC. This gives the protein CASIAQVGLETQYF.